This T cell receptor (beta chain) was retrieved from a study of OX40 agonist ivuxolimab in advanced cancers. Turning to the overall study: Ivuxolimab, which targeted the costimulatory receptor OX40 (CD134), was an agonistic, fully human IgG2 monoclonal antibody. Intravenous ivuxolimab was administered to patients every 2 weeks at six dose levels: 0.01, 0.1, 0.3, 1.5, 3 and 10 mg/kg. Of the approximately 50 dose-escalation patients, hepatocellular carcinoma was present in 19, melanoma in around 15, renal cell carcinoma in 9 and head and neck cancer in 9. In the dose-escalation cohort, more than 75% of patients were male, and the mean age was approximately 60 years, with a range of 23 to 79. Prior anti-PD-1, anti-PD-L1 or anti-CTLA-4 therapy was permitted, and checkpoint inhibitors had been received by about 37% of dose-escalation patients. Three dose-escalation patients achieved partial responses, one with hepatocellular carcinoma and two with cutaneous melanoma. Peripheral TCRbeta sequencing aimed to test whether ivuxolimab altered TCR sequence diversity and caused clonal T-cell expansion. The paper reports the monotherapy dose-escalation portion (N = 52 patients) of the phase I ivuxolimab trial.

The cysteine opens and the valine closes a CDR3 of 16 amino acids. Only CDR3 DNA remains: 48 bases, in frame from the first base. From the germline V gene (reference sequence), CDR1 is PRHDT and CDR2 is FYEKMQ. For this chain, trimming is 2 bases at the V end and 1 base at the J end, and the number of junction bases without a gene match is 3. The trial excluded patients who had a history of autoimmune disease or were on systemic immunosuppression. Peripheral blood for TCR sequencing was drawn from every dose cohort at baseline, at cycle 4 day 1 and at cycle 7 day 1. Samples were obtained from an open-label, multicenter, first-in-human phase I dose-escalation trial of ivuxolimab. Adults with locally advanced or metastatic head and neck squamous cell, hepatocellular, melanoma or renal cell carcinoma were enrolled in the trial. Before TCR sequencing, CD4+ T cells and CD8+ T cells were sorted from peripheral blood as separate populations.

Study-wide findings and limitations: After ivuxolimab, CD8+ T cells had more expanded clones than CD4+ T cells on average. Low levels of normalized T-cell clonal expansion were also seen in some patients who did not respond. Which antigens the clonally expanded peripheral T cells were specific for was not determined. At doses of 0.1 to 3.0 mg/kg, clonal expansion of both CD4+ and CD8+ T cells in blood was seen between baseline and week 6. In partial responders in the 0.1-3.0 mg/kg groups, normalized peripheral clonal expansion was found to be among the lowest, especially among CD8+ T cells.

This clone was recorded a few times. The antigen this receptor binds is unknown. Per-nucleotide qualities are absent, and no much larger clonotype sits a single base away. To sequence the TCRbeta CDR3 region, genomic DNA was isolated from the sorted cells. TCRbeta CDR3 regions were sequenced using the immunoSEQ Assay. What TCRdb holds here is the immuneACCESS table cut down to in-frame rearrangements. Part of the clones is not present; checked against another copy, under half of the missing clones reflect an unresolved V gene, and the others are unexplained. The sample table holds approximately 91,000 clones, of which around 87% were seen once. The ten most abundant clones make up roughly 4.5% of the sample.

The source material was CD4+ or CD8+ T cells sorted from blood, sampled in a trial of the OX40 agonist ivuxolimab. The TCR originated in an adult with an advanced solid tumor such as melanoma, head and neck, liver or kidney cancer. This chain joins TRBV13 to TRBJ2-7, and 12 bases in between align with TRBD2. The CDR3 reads CASSLLTSGRSYEQYV. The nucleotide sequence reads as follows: TGTGCCAGCAGCTTACTGACTAGCGGGAGATCCTACGAGCAGTACGTC.